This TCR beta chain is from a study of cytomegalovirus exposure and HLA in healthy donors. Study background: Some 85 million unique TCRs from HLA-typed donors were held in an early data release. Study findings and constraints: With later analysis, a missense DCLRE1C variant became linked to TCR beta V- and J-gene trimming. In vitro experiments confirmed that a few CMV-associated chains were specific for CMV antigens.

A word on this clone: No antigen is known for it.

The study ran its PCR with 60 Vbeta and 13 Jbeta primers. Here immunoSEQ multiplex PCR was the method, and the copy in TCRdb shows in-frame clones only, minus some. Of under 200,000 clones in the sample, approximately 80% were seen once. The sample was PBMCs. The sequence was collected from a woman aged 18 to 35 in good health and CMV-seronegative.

This chain's CDR3 is CASSFRRGQLSNQPQHF. The CDR3 DNA follows: TGTGCCAGCAGCTTCCGGAGGGGACAGCTTTCCAATCAGCCCCAGCATTTT. This chain links TRBV28 with TRBJ1-5; TRBD1 aligns across 7 bases. CDR1 is MDHEN, CDR2 SYDVKM, per germline. The CDR3 is 17 amino acids. Trimming took 6 bases from V and 3 from J; bases not matched to a gene: 14.